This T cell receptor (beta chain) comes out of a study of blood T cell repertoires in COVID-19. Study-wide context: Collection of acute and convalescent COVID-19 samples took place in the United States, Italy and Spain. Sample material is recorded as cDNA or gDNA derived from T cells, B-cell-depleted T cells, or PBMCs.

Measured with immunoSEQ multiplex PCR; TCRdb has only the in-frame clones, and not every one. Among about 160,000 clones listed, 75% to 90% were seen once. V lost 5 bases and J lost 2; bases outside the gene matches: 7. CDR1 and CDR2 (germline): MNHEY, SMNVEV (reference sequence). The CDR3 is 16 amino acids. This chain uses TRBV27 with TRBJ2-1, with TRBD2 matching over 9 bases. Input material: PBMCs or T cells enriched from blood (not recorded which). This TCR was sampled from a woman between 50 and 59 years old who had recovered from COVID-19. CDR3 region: CASSPNSGSAYNEQFF. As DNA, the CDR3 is TGTGCCAGCAGTCCCAATAGCGGGAGCGCCTACAATGAGCAGTTCTTC.